The present entry profiles one TCR beta chain with its context. Its antigen is still unknown. This sample was included in a study of identical twins. The study, taken as a whole, reports: Fewer insertions characterized abundant cord blood beta clonotypes, whereas memory repertoires showed none. Within monozygotic twins, out-of-frame TCR alpha sharing was underestimated by the models.

MiXCR was run by TCRdb on the 5' RACE reads, yielding one entry per CDR3 protein. The table lists about 660,000 distinct CDR3 sequences, under 9% of them singletons. This CDR3 spans 18 amino acids. The germline V gene encodes CDR1 PRHDT and CDR2 FYEKMQ (reference sequence). The V and J ends lost 5 bases and 8 bases, in that order; junction bases with no gene match: 20. Another study also made use of these data, one on yellow fever vaccine responses in identical twins.

Sequencing used PBMCs. This sequence joins TRBV13 and TRBJ1-4; 7 bases match TRBD1. This receptor was taken from a woman aged 18-29 years in good health. The CDR3 is CASSLGTEGRAGKEKLFF. The DNA for the CDR3 is TGTGCCAGCAGCCTCGGGACAGAAGGGAGAGCGGGCAAAGAAAAACTGTTTTTT.